The rows below give T cell receptor beta chains drawn from one sample of a study of T cells after posttransplantation cyclophosphamide. Using immunoSEQ multiplex PCR, the repertoire was profiled, and TCRdb retains in-frame clones only, with some absent. Of 25,000 to 30,000 clones listed, 86% are singletons. Sequencing was done on a sample of PBMCs. These receptors were taken from a man aged 45-65 years. CDR3s include the opening cysteine and the closing phenylalanine or tryptophan. The D gene is left open where the match is weak. For some rows the clone size is stated as once, few or many, or as a class when expanded; others skip it.

.	TRBD2	TRBV19	TRBJ2-1	CASSTQAGGGPRGQFF	TGTGCCAGTAGTACACAAGCGGGAGGAGGGCCCCGGGGGCAGTTCTTC
once	TRBD1	TRBV4-1	TRBJ1-4	CASSQATRGIVSNEKLFF	TGCGCCAGCAGCCAAGCAACCAGGGGGATCGTCTCTAATGAAAAACTGTTTTTT
.	TRBD2	TRBV5-1	TRBJ2-7	CASSFFEREGGYEQYF	TGCGCCAGCAGTTTTTTCGAGCGGGAGGGAGGATACGAGCAGTACTTC
.	TRBD1	TRBV28	TRBJ1-4	CASSLTGQGNEKLFF	TGTGCCAGCAGTTTAACGGGACAGGGCAATGAAAAACTGTTTTTT
.	.	TRBV11-1	TRBJ2-7	CASSLFRGSHEQYF	TGTGCCAGCAGCTTATTTCGGGGGAGCCACGAGCAGTACTTC
.	.	TRBV30	TRBJ1-3	CAWRDLLSGNTIYF	TGTGCCTGGAGAGACTTGCTCTCTGGAAACACCATATATTTT
.	.	TRBV10-3	TRBJ2-5	CAISWDIQETQYF	TGTGCCATCAGTTGGGACATCCAAGAGACCCAGTACTTC
once	.	TRBV6-5	TRBJ2-2	CATTTGGTGELFF	TGTGCCACCACGACGGGTGGGACCGGGGAGCTGTTTTTT
.	.	TRBV28	TRBJ2-4	CACTKAKNIQYF	TGTGCCTGCACGAAAGCGAAAAACATTCAGTACTTC
.	.	TRBV28	TRBJ2-7	CASSLAVYEQYF	TGTGCCAGCAGTTTGGCCGTCTACGAGCAGTACTTC
.	.	TRBV7-9	TRBJ2-1	CASSPSGTWHNEQFF	TGTGCCAGCAGCCCATCGGGGACATGGCACAATGAGCAGTTCTTC
once	.	TRBV6-5	TRBJ1-5	CASSYSQAGQPQHF	TGTGCCAGCAGTTACTCGCAGGCGGGTCAGCCCCAGCATTTT
once	TRBD2	TRBV30	TRBJ2-7	CAWSQGGGLSEQYF	TGTGCCTGGAGTCAAGGCGGGGGGTTATCCGAGCAGTACTTC
.	.	TRBV20-1	TRBJ1-2	CSAEHGDGYTF	TGCAGTGCTGAGCACGGTGATGGCTACACCTTC
.	TRBD2	TRBV11-3	TRBJ2-2	CASSLGLAAAGELFF	TGTGCCAGCAGCTTAGGCCTAGCGGCAGCCGGGGAGCTGTTTTTT
.	TRBD1	TRBV18	TRBJ2-5	CASSPREGGAETQYF	TGTGCCAGCTCACCACGGGAAGGGGGCGCAGAGACCCAGTACTTC
few	.	TRBV5-6	TRBJ1-1	CASSFTREEAFF	TGTGCCAGCAGCTTTACTCGCGAGGAAGCTTTCTTT
once	TRBD2	TRBV28	TRBJ2-1	CASNPSGGRNEQFF	TGTGCCAGCAATCCTAGCGGGGGGAGGAATGAGCAGTTCTTC
.	.	TRBV5-1	TRBJ2-7	CASSLEWGLSYEQYF	TGCGCCAGCAGCTTGGAATGGGGGCTGTCCTACGAGCAGTACTTC
few	TRBD2	TRBV7-2	TRBJ2-3	CASSLSSGSLTGTDTQYF	TGTGCCAGCAGCTTAAGTAGCGGGAGCTTGACTGGGACAGATACGCAGTATTTT
.	TRBD1	TRBV28	TRBJ1-6	CASSLTGVSNSPLHF	TGTGCCAGCAGCCTAACAGGGGTCAGTAATTCACCCCTCCACTTT
.	.	TRBV5-1	TRBJ2-2	CASSLDWRGGELFF	TGCGCCAGCAGCTTGGACTGGAGGGGCGGGGAGCTGTTTTTT
.	TRBD2	TRBV5-1	TRBJ2-1	CASSQPTSGSSYNEQFF	TGCGCCAGCAGCCAACCCACTAGCGGGAGCTCCTACAATGAGCAGTTCTTC
.	.	TRBV4-3	TRBJ1-1	CASSPETGGQAFF	TGCGCCAGCAGCCCAGAGACAGGAGGACAAGCTTTCTTT
.	TRBD1	TRBV11-3	TRBJ1-2	CASSLKQGLDGYTF	TGTGCCAGCAGCTTAAAACAGGGGTTAGATGGCTACACCTTC
.	.	TRBV7-9	TRBJ1-3	CASSSPRLNTGNTIYF	TGTGCCAGCAGCTCCCCTAGGCTGAACACTGGAAACACCATATATTTT
.	.	TRBV28	TRBJ1-1	CASSLPKVTEAFF	TGTGCCAGCAGTCTACCGAAAGTCACTGAAGCTTTCTTT
.	.	TRBV19	TRBJ1-5	CASSRGQLHQPQHF	TGTGCCAGTAGTCGTGGACAGCTTCATCAGCCCCAGCATTTT
.	TRBD2	TRBV10-3	TRBJ2-1	CASSAGLAVYSYNEQFF	TGTGCCTCGTCCGCGGGACTAGCGGTATACTCCTACAATGAGCAGTTCTTC
.	.	TRBV5-4	TRBJ1-6	CASSLEQLPLHF	TGTGCCAGCAGCTTGGAACAGCTACCCCTCCACTTT
.	.	TRBV2	TRBJ2-7	CAGGRQDYEQYF	TGTGCCGGGGGCAGACAGGACTACGAGCAGTACTTC
.	TRBD2	TRBV9	TRBJ2-1	CASSASGSGFF	TGTGCCAGCAGCGCTAGCGGGAGTGGGTTCTTC
.	.	TRBV5-6	TRBJ1-1	CASSFGGGEAFF	TGTGCCAGCAGCTTCGGTGGAGGGGAAGCTTTCTTT
few	.	TRBV5-4	TRBJ1-1	CASSLESLATEAFF	TGTGCCAGCAGCTTGGAATCCTTGGCCACTGAAGCTTTCTTT
.	.	TRBV9	TRBJ2-1	CASSVGITTNNEQFF	TGTGCCAGCAGCGTAGGGATAACTACCAACAATGAGCAGTTCTTC
once	TRBD1	TRBV19	TRBJ1-6	CASSPGQGIPNSPLHF	TGTGCCAGTAGTCCGGGACAGGGGATCCCTAATTCACCCCTCCACTTT
.	.	TRBV4-2	TRBJ2-3	CASSQRTLTDTQYF	TGTGCCAGCAGCCAGAGGACTCTCACAGATACGCAGTATTTT
once	.	TRBV18	TRBJ2-5	CASSPGVNQETQYF	TGTGCCAGCTCTCCGGGTGTTAACCAAGAGACCCAGTACTTC
.	.	TRBV11-2	TRBJ2-5	CASRTQGETQYF	TGTGCCAGCAGGACCCAGGGGGAGACCCAGTACTTC
.	.	TRBV29-1	TRBJ1-1	CSVEEGGGEAFF	TGCAGCGTTGAAGAGGGGGGTGGGGAAGCTTTCTTT